The 2 T cell receptor beta chains reported below all come from one sample, sequenced in a study of human T cells and chemical hapten exposure. TCRdb analysed the RACE reads with MiXCR anew, one entry per CDR3 protein. Of more than 85,000 distinct CDR3 sequences listed, 30% to 35% are singletons. Time point specified: patch test 3, about 24 weeks after DPC sensitization. As for treatment: therapeutic diphenylcyclopropenone sensitization with weekly scalp DPC. Specimen: whole blood, collected in connection with sensitization to the hapten diphenylcyclopropenone (DPC). These receptors originate from a man aged 40-49 years with alopecia areata. Some clones in this sample may be carry-over from other donors' samples.

This clonotype has just a few counts. V usage is TRBV24-1 and J usage is TRBJ2-3; 8 bases match TRBD2. The germline V gene encodes CDR1 KGHDR and CDR2 SFDVKD. Germline trimming cut 6 bases from V and 3 bases from J; bases unmatched to any gene: 4. The CDR3 runs 14 residues. The CDR3 sequence: CATSSGSGTDTQYF. The DNA for the CDR3 is TGTGCCACCAGTAGCGGGAGTGGTACAGATACGCAGTATTTT.

This clonotype showed up just a few times. This chain connects TRBV4-2 to TRBJ2-3; 10 bases map to TRBD2. The CDR3 totals 15 residues. Germline trimming cut 9 bases from V and 1 base from J; bases unmatched to any gene: 7. In germline, CDR1 is LGHNA, CDR2 YNFKEQ. CDR3: CASREREGGTDTQYF. The CDR3 DNA reads as TGTGCCAGTAGAGAGCGGGAGGGGGGCACAGATACGCAGTATTTT.